Listed below are T cell receptor beta chains from one sample, sequenced in a study of cytomegalovirus exposure and HLA in healthy donors. TCRdb keeps only in-frame clones here, not all; method: immunoSEQ multiplex PCR. This sample has 190,000 or so clones, with about 81% found just once. The sample consisted of PBMCs. The receptors derive from a woman between 45 and 60 years old in good health and CMV-seropositive. Both conserved end residues are part of each CDR3. The order of the fields is clone size, V gene, J gene, D gene, CDR3 length, CDR3 protein, CDR3 DNA. A D gene is named only where the DNA matches it firmly. The size entry is marked missing in some rows and otherwise reads once, few, many or a size class.

-,TRBV29-1,TRBJ2-5,TRBD2,15,CSVALASGLQETQYF,TGCAGCGTTGCCTTGGCTAGCGGTCTACAAGAGACCCAGTACTTC
few,TRBV10-2,TRBJ2-1,-,12,CASRGPYNEQFF,TGCGCCAGCAGGGGCCCATACAATGAGCAGTTCTTC
-,TRBV2,TRBJ2-1,TRBD1,15,CASRGTGGTGNEQFF,TGTGCCAGCAGGGGGACAGGGGGCACGGGAAATGAGCAGTTCTTC
-,TRBV7-9,TRBJ2-1,-,12,CASSLVGYEQFF,TGTGCCAGCAGCTTAGTGGGCTATGAGCAGTTCTTC
-,TRBV10-2,TRBJ2-3,TRBD2,15,CASSEQLAGADTQYF,TGCGCCAGCAGTGAGCAACTAGCGGGGGCAGATACGCAGTATTTT
-,TRBV7-2,TRBJ1-2,TRBD1,11,CASRTGYGYTF,TGTGCCAGCAGGACAGGGTATGGCTACACCTTC
-,TRBV2,TRBJ2-7,-,11,CASRVEYEQYF,TGTGCCAGTAGAGTGGAGTACGAGCAGTACTTC
-,TRBV19,TRBJ2-3,TRBD2,14,CASGLAGGTDTQYF,TGTGCCAGCGGACTAGCGGGGGGCACAGATACGCAGTATTTT
-,TRBV4-1,TRBJ2-7,TRBD2,15,CASSQGLAGLYEQYF,TGCGCCAGCAGCCAAGGACTAGCGGGACTCTACGAGCAGTACTTC
once,TRBV6-1,TRBJ2-7,TRBD2,15,CASSEFTSGTYEQYF,TGTGCCAGCAGTGAATTTACTAGCGGGACCTACGAGCAGTACTTC
-,TRBV5-1,TRBJ1-1,-,16,CASSLEGTQFEALAFF,TGCGCCAGCAGCTTGGAGGGGACACAGTTTGAAGCTTTGGCTTTCTTT
-,TRBV28,TRBJ1-5,-,16,CASSLRRGDGNQPQHF,TGTGCCAGCAGTTTACGGCGGGGGGACGGCAATCAGCCCCAGCATTTT
-,TRBV5-6,TRBJ2-1,-,15,CASIGGGGGYNEQFF,TGTGCCAGCATCGGGGGAGGGGGGGGCTACAATGAGCAGTTCTTC
once,TRBV19,TRBJ2-4,-,14,CASSIVGGKNIQYF,TGTGCCAGTAGTATAGTAGGGGGCAAAAACATTCAGTACTTC
-,TRBV5-1,TRBJ2-1,TRBD2,19,CASSLAGLAGGPTYNEQFF,TGCGCCAGCAGCTTGGCGGGACTAGCGGGGGGGCCGACCTACAATGAGCAGTTCTTC
-,TRBV5-1,TRBJ2-7,TRBD2,16,CASSLLAGAGHYEQYF,TGCGCCAGCAGCCTTTTAGCGGGAGCGGGGCACTACGAGCAGTACTTC
once,TRBV5-1,TRBJ1-2,-,13,CASHDVEGYGYTF,TGCGCCAGCCACGACGTCGAGGGCTATGGCTACACCTTC
-,TRBV30,TRBJ1-4,TRBD1,14,CAWSVGTGNEKLFF,TGTGCCTGGAGTGTAGGGACAGGGAATGAAAAACTGTTTTTT
-,TRBV5-4,TRBJ1-1,TRBD1,16,CASSPGTGATNTEAFF,TGTGCCAGCAGCCCCGGGACAGGGGCGACAAACACTGAAGCTTTCTTT
-,TRBV5-6,TRBJ1-6,-,14,CASKPGTRNSPLHF,TGTGCCAGCAAGCCCGGGACTAGGAATTCACCCCTCCACTTT
-,TRBV29-1,TRBJ2-1,TRBD1,14,CSAGTGETYNEQFF,TGCAGCGCAGGGACAGGGGAGACCTACAATGAGCAGTTCTTC
-,TRBV4-1,TRBJ2-5,TRBD2,14,CASSRLAWQETQYF,TGCGCCAGCAGTCGACTAGCGTGGCAAGAGACCCAGTACTTC
-,TRBV28,TRBJ1-4,TRBD1,16,CASSLLGTVNNEKLFF,TGTGCCAGCAGTTTATTAGGGACAGTTAATAATGAAAAACTGTTTTTT
few,TRBV10-3,TRBJ1-1,-,15,CAISLHSRANTEAFF,TGTGCCATCAGTCTCCACTCACGAGCAAACACTGAAGCTTTCTTT
-,TRBV28,TRBJ1-1,-,16,CASSTQGGYMNTEAFF,TGTGCCAGCAGTACTCAAGGAGGGTACATGAACACTGAAGCTTTCTTT
-,TRBV10-2,TRBJ2-1,TRBD1,15,CASSGWDRGYNEQFF,TGCGCCAGCAGTGGTTGGGACAGGGGTTACAATGAGCAGTTCTTC
few,TRBV9,TRBJ2-7,TRBD1,15,CASSPTGTGGNEQYF,TGTGCCAGCAGTCCGACTGGGACAGGGGGCAACGAGCAGTACTTC
-,TRBV10-2,TRBJ1-4,-,14,CASRAGTNNEKLFF,TGCGCCAGCAGGGCGGGGACCAATAATGAAAAACTGTTTTTT
-,TRBV28,TRBJ1-5,TRBD1,14,CASRRTGYNQPQHF,TGTGCCAGCAGGAGGACAGGGTACAATCAGCCCCAGCATTTT
once,TRBV27,TRBJ1-2,-,14,CASSLGQSNYGYTF,TGTGCCAGCAGTTTAGGACAGAGTAACTATGGCTACACCTTC
-,TRBV9,TRBJ2-3,-,13,CASSVDQDRTQYF,TGTGCCAGCAGCGTAGATCAGGATCGTACGCAGTATTTT
-,TRBV10-3,TRBJ2-7,TRBD1,14,CAISESGQAYEQYF,TGTGCCATCAGTGAGTCAGGACAGGCCTACGAGCAGTACTTC
-,TRBV6-6,TRBJ1-1,TRBD1,16,CASSQGQGMMNTEAFF,TGTGCCAGCAGTCAGGGACAGGGGATGATGAACACTGAAGCTTTCTTT
once,TRBV28,TRBJ1-4,-,15,CASRIQGGPTEKLFF,TGTGCCAGCAGGATACAGGGCGGGCCTACTGAAAAACTGTTTTTT
few,TRBV7-3,TRBJ2-1,TRBD2,15,CASSLIAGEVDEQFF,TGTGCCAGCAGCTTAATAGCGGGAGAAGTCGATGAGCAGTTCTTC
-,TRBV6-5,TRBJ2-7,TRBD1,14,CASNSPGQGGEQYF,TGTGCCAGCAATTCTCCGGGACAGGGAGGCGAGCAGTACTTC
-,TRBV28,TRBJ2-1,-,12,CASSPQVAEQFF,TGTGCCAGCAGTCCCCAGGTGGCGGAGCAGTTCTTC
-,TRBV5-4,TRBJ1-1,-,14,CASSLELMNTEAFF,TGTGCCAGCAGCTTAGAGCTAATGAACACTGAAGCTTTCTTT
-,TRBV5-6,TRBJ1-6,TRBD1,17,CASSLSRGRFYNSPLHF,TGTGCCAGCAGCCTGAGCAGGGGGCGCTTCTATAATTCACCCCTCCACTTT
-,TRBV19,TRBJ1-4,TRBD1,15,CASSSQTGDNEKLFF,TGTGCCAGTAGTTCTCAGACAGGGGATAATGAAAAACTGTTTTTT
-,TRBV6-6,TRBJ2-5,TRBD2,14,CASRTSGRGETQYF,TGTGCCAGCAGAACTAGCGGGAGGGGAGAGACCCAGTACTTC